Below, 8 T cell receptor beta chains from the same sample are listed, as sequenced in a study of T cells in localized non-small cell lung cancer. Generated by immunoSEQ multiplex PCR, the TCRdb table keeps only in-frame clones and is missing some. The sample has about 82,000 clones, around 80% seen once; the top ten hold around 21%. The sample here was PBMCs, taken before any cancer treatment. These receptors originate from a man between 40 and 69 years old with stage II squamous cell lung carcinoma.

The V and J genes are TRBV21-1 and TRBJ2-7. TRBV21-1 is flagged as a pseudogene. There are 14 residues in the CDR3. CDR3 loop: CASSKGRGSHEQYF. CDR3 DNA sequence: TGTGCCAGCAGCAAAGGGCGTGGCAGCCACGAGCAGTACTTC.

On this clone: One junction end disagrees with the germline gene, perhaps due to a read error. The CDR3 is CASSLDEGRENF. The CDR3 DNA is TGCGCCAGCAGCTTGGACGAGGGGAGGGAAAACTTC. The chain joins TRBV5-1 to TRBJ2-7; 7 nucleotides agree with TRBD2. The CDR3 loop spans 12 amino acids. Per the germline V gene, CDR1 is SGHRS and CDR2 is YFSETQ.

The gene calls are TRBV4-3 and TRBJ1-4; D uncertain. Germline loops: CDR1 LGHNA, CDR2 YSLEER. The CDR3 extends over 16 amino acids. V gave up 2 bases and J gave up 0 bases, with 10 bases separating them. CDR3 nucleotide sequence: TGCGCCAGCAGCCAATTGACGGGCGCAACTAATGAAAAACTGTTTTTT. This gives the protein CASSQLTGATNEKLFF.

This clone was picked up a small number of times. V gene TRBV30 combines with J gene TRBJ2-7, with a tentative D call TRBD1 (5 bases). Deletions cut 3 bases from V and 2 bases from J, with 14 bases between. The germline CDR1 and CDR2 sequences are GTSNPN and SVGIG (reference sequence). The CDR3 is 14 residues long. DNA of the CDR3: TGTGCCTGGAGCCTTCAGGGTACAGCCTACGAGCAGTACTTC. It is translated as CAWSLQGTAYEQYF.

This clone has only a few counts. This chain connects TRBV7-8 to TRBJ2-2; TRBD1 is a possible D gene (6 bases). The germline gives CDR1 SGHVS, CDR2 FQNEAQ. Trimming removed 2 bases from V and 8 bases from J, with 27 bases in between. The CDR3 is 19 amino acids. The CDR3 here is CASSLILLQGPLPSGELFF. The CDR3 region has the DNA TGTGCCAGCAGCTTAATTCTATTACAGGGCCCCCTACCGAGTGGGGAGCTGTTTTTT.

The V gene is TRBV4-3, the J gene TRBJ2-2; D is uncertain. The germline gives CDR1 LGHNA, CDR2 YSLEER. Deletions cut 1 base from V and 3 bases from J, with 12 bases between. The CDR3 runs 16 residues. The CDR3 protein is CASSQGVNAYTGELFF. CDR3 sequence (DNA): TGCGCCAGCAGCCAAGGAGTCAATGCATACACCGGGGAGCTGTTTTTT.

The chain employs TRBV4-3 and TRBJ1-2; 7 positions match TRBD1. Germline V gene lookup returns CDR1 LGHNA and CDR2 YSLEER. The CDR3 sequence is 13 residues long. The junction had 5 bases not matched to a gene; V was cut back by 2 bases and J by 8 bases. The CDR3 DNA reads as TGCGCCAGCAGCCAAACAGGGGTCGGAGGCTACACCTTC. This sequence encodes CASSQTGVGGYTF.

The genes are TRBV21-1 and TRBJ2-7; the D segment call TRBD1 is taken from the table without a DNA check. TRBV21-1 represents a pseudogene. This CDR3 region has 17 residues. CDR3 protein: CASSKEEAGDEPSEQYF. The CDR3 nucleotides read TGTGCCAGCAGCAAAGAGGAGGCAGGGGATGAACCGTCCGAGCAGTACTTC.